The rows below give T cell receptor beta chains drawn from one sample of a study of T cells in localized non-small cell lung cancer. Sequencing was performed with immunoSEQ multiplex PCR; in TCRdb, only in-frame clones are kept and a portion is missing. Of fewer than 40,000 clones in the sample, 88% are singletons; the top ten hold around 4%. The sample was peripheral blood mononuclear cells, taken before any cancer treatment. The source is a woman aged 40 to 75 with stage III lung adenocarcinoma. Both conserved end residues are part of each CDR3. Each record gives: D gene, clone size, V gene, J gene, CDR3 protein, CDR3 DNA. A D gene is named only where the DNA matches it firmly. The size entry is marked missing in some rows and otherwise reads once, few, many or a size class.

d_call: NA; clone_size: NA; v_call: TRBV15; j_call: TRBJ2-7; cdr3_aa: CATSRDLAGPEQYF; cdr3_nt: TGTGCCACCAGCAGAGATCTGGCAGGCCCCGAGCAGTACTTC
d_call: TRBD1; clone_size: NA; v_call: TRBV28; j_call: TRBJ1-1; cdr3_aa: CASSSRGRGGNTEAFF; cdr3_nt: TGTGCCAGCAGTTCCAGGGGGCGAGGGGGGAACACTGAAGCTTTCTTT
d_call: NA; clone_size: NA; v_call: TRBV7-6; j_call: TRBJ1-3; cdr3_aa: CASSLEGGTSGNTIYF; cdr3_nt: TGTGCCAGCAGCCTGGAGGGCGGAACCTCTGGAAACACCATATATTTT
d_call: TRBD1; clone_size: NA; v_call: TRBV7-9; j_call: TRBJ1-4; cdr3_aa: CASSSLPGTGSEKLFF; cdr3_nt: TGTGCCAGCAGCTCCCTTCCGGGGACAGGTTCTGAAAAACTGTTTTTT
d_call: NA; clone_size: NA; v_call: TRBV19; j_call: TRBJ1-4; cdr3_aa: CASRSDSATNEKLFF; cdr3_nt: TGTGCCAGTAGATCCGACAGTGCAACTAATGAAAAACTGTTTTTT
d_call: NA; clone_size: NA; v_call: TRBV6-1; j_call: TRBJ1-4; cdr3_aa: CASRVAGPEKLFF; cdr3_nt: TGTGCCAGCAGGGTAGCAGGCCCCGAAAAACTGTTTTTT
d_call: NA; clone_size: NA; v_call: TRBV5-1; j_call: TRBJ2-2; cdr3_aa: CASSLIPRLNTGELFF; cdr3_nt: TGCGCCAGCAGCTTGATCCCTCGGCTGAACACCGGGGAGCTGTTTTTT
d_call: NA; clone_size: NA; v_call: TRBV25-1; j_call: TRBJ2-5; cdr3_aa: CASSDAYQVETQYF; cdr3_nt: TGTGCCAGCAGTGATGCGTACCAGGTGGAGACCCAGTACTTC
d_call: TRBD1; clone_size: NA; v_call: TRBV15; j_call: TRBJ2-1; cdr3_aa: CATSRVDRGHDEQFF; cdr3_nt: TGTGCCACCAGCAGAGTCGACAGGGGGCATGATGAGCAGTTCTTC
d_call: TRBD2; clone_size: NA; v_call: TRBV5-4; j_call: TRBJ2-3; cdr3_aa: CASSSPHLAGGGDTQYF; cdr3_nt: TGTGCCAGCAGCTCACCGCATCTAGCGGGAGGAGGAGATACGCAGTATTTT
d_call: NA; clone_size: NA; v_call: TRBV5-5; j_call: TRBJ1-1; cdr3_aa: CASSLVGRSTEAFF; cdr3_nt: TGTGCCAGCAGCTTGGTGGGGCGGAGCACTGAAGCTTTCTTT
d_call: NA; clone_size: NA; v_call: TRBV15; j_call: TRBJ2-5; cdr3_aa: CATSKYRQETQYF; cdr3_nt: TGTGCCACCTCCAAGTACAGGCAAGAGACCCAGTACTTC
d_call: TRBD2; clone_size: NA; v_call: TRBV9; j_call: TRBJ2-3; cdr3_aa: CASSVLAGRGDTQYF; cdr3_nt: TGTGCCAGCAGCGTCCTAGCGGGTCGCGGAGATACGCAGTATTTT
d_call: NA; clone_size: once; v_call: TRBV6-5; j_call: TRBJ1-3; cdr3_aa: CASSYTGGNTIYF; cdr3_nt: TGTGCCAGCAGTTACACAGGGGGAAACACCATATATTTT
d_call: NA; clone_size: NA; v_call: TRBV7-8; j_call: TRBJ2-7; cdr3_aa: CASSLGGSKSYEQYF; cdr3_nt: TGTGCCAGCAGCTTAGGAGGGAGTAAATCCTACGAGCAGTACTTC
d_call: NA; clone_size: NA; v_call: TRBV29-1; j_call: TRBJ1-5; cdr3_aa: CSVSFGLNSNQPQHF; cdr3_nt: TGCAGCGTCAGCTTCGGGCTAAATAGCAATCAGCCCCAGCATTTT
d_call: NA; clone_size: NA; v_call: TRBV9; j_call: TRBJ2-1; cdr3_aa: CASSVEGSRGLDNEQFF; cdr3_nt: TGTGCCAGCAGCGTGGAAGGAAGCAGGGGACTCGACAATGAGCAGTTCTTC
d_call: TRBD2; clone_size: hyperexpanded; v_call: TRBV11-1; j_call: TRBJ2-1; cdr3_aa: CASSLGGGGATDEQFF; cdr3_nt: TGTGCCAGCAGCTTAGGCGGCGGGGGGGCGACCGATGAGCAGTTCTTC
d_call: TRBD1; clone_size: NA; v_call: TRBV18; j_call: TRBJ1-6; cdr3_aa: CASSLQGAKGSPLHF; cdr3_nt: TGTGCCAGCTCACTACAGGGGGCGAAAGGTTCACCCCTCCACTTT
d_call: NA; clone_size: NA; v_call: TRBV5-1; j_call: TRBJ2-1; cdr3_aa: CASMPAGLNEQFF; cdr3_nt: TGCGCCTCCATGCCCGCAGGGCTGAATGAGCAGTTCTTC
d_call: TRBD1; clone_size: few; v_call: TRBV11-2; j_call: TRBJ1-3; cdr3_aa: CASSFLPTRTGISGNTIYF; cdr3_nt: TGTGCCAGCAGCTTCCTACCCACGCGGACAGGGATCTCTGGAAACACCATATATTTT
d_call: NA; clone_size: NA; v_call: TRBV6-1; j_call: TRBJ1-5; cdr3_aa: CASTPVGGNQPQHF; cdr3_nt: TGTGCCAGCACTCCCGTAGGCGGCAATCAGCCCCAGCATTTT
d_call: TRBD2; clone_size: NA; v_call: TRBV5-4; j_call: TRBJ2-1; cdr3_aa: CASSLVLAGVINEQFF; cdr3_nt: TGTGCCAGCAGCTTAGTACTAGCGGGGGTGATAAATGAGCAGTTCTTC
d_call: TRBD2; clone_size: NA; v_call: TRBV6-6; j_call: TRBJ2-3; cdr3_aa: CASTRAGGTTDTQYF; cdr3_nt: TGTGCCAGCACGCGAGCGGGGGGTACCACAGATACGCAGTATTTT
d_call: TRBD1; clone_size: NA; v_call: TRBV6-6; j_call: TRBJ2-1; cdr3_aa: CASSAGTGEWDEQFF; cdr3_nt: TGTGCCAGCAGTGCCGGGACAGGGGAGTGGGATGAGCAGTTCTTC
d_call: NA; clone_size: NA; v_call: TRBV19; j_call: TRBJ2-2; cdr3_aa: CASSSTGSGTGELFF; cdr3_nt: TGTGCCAGTAGTTCCACAGGGAGCGGCACCGGGGAGCTGTTTTTT
d_call: NA; clone_size: NA; v_call: TRBV4-1; j_call: TRBJ1-2; cdr3_aa: CASSQEWGSGVGYTF; cdr3_nt: TGCGCCAGCAGCCAAGAATGGGGGTCAGGGGTTGGCTACACCTTC
d_call: NA; clone_size: NA; v_call: TRBV6-1; j_call: TRBJ2-1; cdr3_aa: CASSGYEQFF; cdr3_nt: TGTGCCAGCAGTGGTTATGAGCAGTTCTTC
d_call: NA; clone_size: NA; v_call: TRBV6-1; j_call: TRBJ2-2; cdr3_aa: CASSRTRTNTGELFF; cdr3_nt: TGTGCCAGCAGTCGAACTAGAACGAACACCGGGGAGCTGTTTTTT
d_call: NA; clone_size: NA; v_call: TRBV10-1; j_call: TRBJ2-7; cdr3_aa: CASSRDTSYEQYF; cdr3_nt: TGCGCCAGCAGTCGGGACACTTCCTACGAGCAGTACTTC
d_call: NA; clone_size: NA; v_call: TRBV9; j_call: TRBJ2-7; cdr3_aa: CASSVGSGGPYEQYF; cdr3_nt: TGTGCCAGCAGCGTAGGATCCGGGGGACCCTACGAGCAGTACTTC
d_call: NA; clone_size: NA; v_call: TRBV5-5; j_call: TRBJ2-2; cdr3_aa: CASTPRDGGELFF; cdr3_nt: TGTGCCAGCACCCCTCGGGACGGCGGGGAGCTGTTTTTT
d_call: TRBD2; clone_size: NA; v_call: TRBV5-1; j_call: TRBJ2-5; cdr3_aa: CASSLETSGSWETQYF; cdr3_nt: TGCGCCAGCAGCTTGGAAACTAGCGGGAGCTGGGAGACCCAGTACTTC
d_call: TRBD2; clone_size: NA; v_call: TRBV19; j_call: TRBJ2-3; cdr3_aa: CASSASSGRRGTDTQYF; cdr3_nt: TGTGCCAGTAGCGCGTCTAGCGGGAGACGAGGCACAGATACGCAGTATTTT
d_call: NA; clone_size: NA; v_call: TRBV5-1; j_call: TRBJ2-4; cdr3_aa: CASSPEPVGGIQYF; cdr3_nt: TGCGCCAGCAGCCCCGAACCCGTCGGTGGGATTCAGTACTTC
d_call: NA; clone_size: NA; v_call: TRBV5-6; j_call: TRBJ2-4; cdr3_aa: CASSRGAAKNIQYF; cdr3_nt: TGTGCCAGCAGCCGAGGGGCAGCCAAAAACATTCAGTACTTC
d_call: NA; clone_size: NA; v_call: TRBV9; j_call: TRBJ2-2; cdr3_aa: CASSVGGLNTGELFF; cdr3_nt: TGTGCCAGCAGCGTAGGAGGTTTAAACACCGGGGAGCTGTTTTTT
d_call: NA; clone_size: NA; v_call: TRBV5-6; j_call: TRBJ2-7; cdr3_aa: CASSLPGSSYEQYF; cdr3_nt: TGTGCCAGCAGCTTGCCGGGGAGCTCCTACGAGCAGTACTTC